Presented here are 8 T cell receptor beta chains from one specimen sequenced in a study of T-cell memory formation after mild COVID-19. TCRdb re-called the 5' RACE reads through MiXCR, storing one row per CDR3 protein. The repertoire holds about 58,000 distinct CDR3 sequences, with about a quarter as singletons. The sample comprised PBMCs or a T cell subset sorted from them (not recorded which). These receptors came from a man younger than 35 who had mild COVID-19 (a few samples of this study predate the infection). Cell type and time point are not known.

This clonotype was picked up a small number of times. The chain links TRBV28 to TRBJ1-1; 9 bases map to TRBD1. CDR3 size: 14 residues. Per germline, CDR1 MDHEN and CDR2 SYDVKM. V lost 5 bases to trimming and J lost 0 bases; unmatched junction nucleotides: 1. This CDR3 reads CASSHRGLNTEAFF. The DNA of the CDR3 is TGTGCCAGCAGTCACAGGGGGCTGAACACTGAAGCTTTCTTT.

The rearrangement links TRBV7-2 to TRBJ2-1, with 8 bases identical to TRBD2. The CDR3 sequence is 16 residues long. With V trimmed by 6 bases and J by 1 base, 8 bases remained unmatched. Germline V gives CDR1 SGHTA, CDR2 FQGNSA. CDR3 sequence: CASRGYGTSSYNEQFF. CDR3 DNA sequence: TGTGCCAGCAGGGGTTACGGGACTAGTTCCTACAATGAGCAGTTCTTC. Looking up the rest from reference TRBV7-2 and TRBJ2-1 gives the full variable domain: GAGVSQSPSNKVTEKGKDVELRCDPISGHTALYWYRQSLGQGLEFLIYFQGNSAPDKSGLPSDRFSAERTGGSVSTLTIQRTQQEDSAVYLCASRGYGTSSYNEQFFGPGTRLTVL.

This rearrangement joins TRBV5-1 to TRBJ2-3; 9 nucleotides align to TRBD2. Unmatched junction bases numbered 9, after V lost 4 bases and J lost 6 bases. Germline values: CDR1 SGHRS, CDR2 YFSETQ. The CDR3 has 15 residues. This CDR3 reads CASSILAGPADTQYF. The CDR3 DNA sequence: TGCGCCAGCAGCATACTAGCGGGCCCGGCGGATACGCAGTATTTT.

Ten or more counts support this clonotype. V is TRBV7-8 and J is TRBJ2-3; D unclear. Germline values: CDR1 SGHVS, CDR2 FQNEAQ. V dropped 4 bases and J dropped 1 base, with 6 bases sitting between them. CDR3 length: 13 residues. CDR3 coding DNA: TGTGCCAGCAGCTCCGGAGGCACAGATACGCAGTATTTT. It yields the protein CASSSGGTDTQYF. Variable domain in full (rest from reference TRBV7-8 and TRBJ2-3): GAGVSQSPRYKVAKRGQDVALRCDPISGHVSLFWYQQALGQGPEFLTYFQNEAQLDKSGLPSDRFFAERPEGSVSTLKIQRTQQEDSAVYLCASSSGGTDTQYFGPGTRLTVL.

This clonotype was counted between two and nine times. V gene TRBV3-1 combines with J gene TRBJ2-7; D call uncertain. Trimming cost V 5 bases and J 2 bases, with 13 bases left between them. Looked up from germline, CDR1 is LGHDT and CDR2 is YNNKEL (reference sequence). The CDR3 has 14 residues. The CDR3 DNA is TGTGCCAGCAGCAGAGGACGGAGAGCCTACGAGCAGTACTTC. Translated, it gives CASSRGRRAYEQYF.

The rearrangement links TRBV7-9 to TRBJ2-7; 9 bases align to TRBD2. Germline values: CDR1 SEHNR, CDR2 FQNEAQ (reference sequence). V lost 5 bases, J lost 4 bases, and 12 bases stayed unmatched. The CDR3 runs 16 residues. CDR3 amino acids: CASSPPIAGDLYEQYF. CDR3 nucleotides: TGTGCCAGCAGCCCCCCGATAGCGGGGGATCTTTACGAGCAGTACTTC.

This rearrangement joins TRBV4-1 to TRBJ2-4; D may be TRBD1 (6 bases). This CDR3 has 18 amino acids. Per germline, CDR1 MGHRA and CDR2 YSYEKL. With 0 bases removed from V and 1 base from J, the gap between germline ends came to 16 bases. CDR3 in DNA: TGCGCCAGCAGCCAAGATCTCCCCGACAGGCTGGCCAAAAACATTCAGTACTTC. Translation gives CASSQDLPDRLAKNIQYF.

The chain carries TRBV28 and TRBJ2-1; no definite D call. V gave up 5 bases and J gave up 4 bases, with 15 bases separating them. The CDR3 is 15 amino acids. Germline lookup yields CDR1 MDHEN and CDR2 SYDVKM. The CDR3 coding sequence is TGTGCCAGCAGTACAAGCATGGCAGAGTACAATGAGCAGTTCTTC. Protein sequence: CASSTSMAEYNEQFF.